This TCR beta chain appears in the sequencing data of a study of cytotoxic CD8 clonotypes in ibrutinib-treated CLL. Study-level points and caveats: The public clonotypes identified were infrequent and showed contraction or stability on treatment.

Turning to this clone: The antigen is not known.

From germline, CDR1 is SQVTM and CDR2 ANQGSEA. The CDR3 extends over 12 amino acids. V was clipped by 7 bases and J by 2 bases, with 10 bases between them. Sequenced by immunoSEQ multiplex PCR; TCRdb stores in-frame clones only, minus some. The sample consists of approximately 280,000 clones, roughly three quarters of them appearing once. The chain is built from TRBV29-1 and TRBJ2-3; TRBD1 is a possible D gene (6 bases). This sequence originates from a human donor with chronic lymphocytic leukemia. The source was PBMCs, collected at disease progression, from a patient treated with ibrutinib. This CDR3 reads CSATGFTDTQYF. The CDR3 region has the DNA TGCAGCGCCACAGGGTTCACAGATACGCAGTATTTT.